This is a list of T cell receptor beta chains from one sample in a study of T cell responses to AZD1222 COVID-19 vaccine. TCRdb's copy holds only in-frame clones and misses some; the assay was immunoSEQ multiplex PCR. In the table there are over 65,000 clones, around four fifths of which are singletons. The source material was peripheral blood, sampled on day 0 of AZD1222 vaccination. Source of these receptors: an adult in good health. Each CDR3 is given with its conserved first and last residue. D genes are given only for firm matches. Only some rows state a clone size, as once, few, many or a class for expanded clones.

J,size,D,V,DNA,CDR3
TRBJ2-7,-,TRBD2,TRBV7-7,TGTGCCAGCAGCGCCGCTGGACTAGCGGGCTACAACGAGCAGTACTTC,CASSAAGLAGYNEQYF
TRBJ2-5,-,-,TRBV14,TGTGCCAGCAGCCAGTCGAGCACACAAGAGACCCAGTACTTC,CASSQSSTQETQYF
TRBJ2-6,-,-,TRBV21-1,TGTGCCAGCAGCAAAGCAGGGGCAGGGGTAAGCTCTGGGGCCAACGTCCTGACTTTC,CASSKAGAGVSSGANVLTF
TRBJ1-2,-,-,TRBV24-1,TGTGCCACCAGTGCAGCAGACTATGGCTACACCTTC,CATSAADYGYTF
TRBJ1-1,-,-,TRBV5-5,TGTGCCAGCAACCTTGGAGTAGGAGGGACTGAAGCTTTCTTT,CASNLGVGGTEAFF
TRBJ1-5,-,-,TRBV6-2/TRBV6-3,TGTGCCAGCAGTCCATCTTGGGGGCGGGGTATGGGCGGCAATCAGCCCCAGCATTTT,CASSPSWGRGMGGNQPQHF
TRBJ1-4,once,-,TRBV18,TGTGCCAGCTCACCACGCCCCAAGCGTGAAGAAAAACTGTTTTTT,CASSPRPKREEKLFF
TRBJ2-1,-,TRBD2,TRBV7-2,TGTGCCAGTAGCGGGAGTATAAACAATGAGCAGTTCTTC,CASSGSINNEQFF
TRBJ2-7,-,TRBD2,TRBV7-2,TGTGCCAGCAGCTCTAGCGGGAGAAACAACGAGCAGTACTTC,CASSSSGRNNEQYF
TRBJ2-7,-,-,TRBV20-1,TGCAGTGCTAGAGTTTCCGGGGCCCTATACTTC,CSARVSGALYF
TRBJ2-3,-,TRBD1,TRBV6-5,TGTGCCACCACATCCGGACAGGGGGCGCAGGGGACGCAGTATTTT,CATTSGQGAQGTQYF